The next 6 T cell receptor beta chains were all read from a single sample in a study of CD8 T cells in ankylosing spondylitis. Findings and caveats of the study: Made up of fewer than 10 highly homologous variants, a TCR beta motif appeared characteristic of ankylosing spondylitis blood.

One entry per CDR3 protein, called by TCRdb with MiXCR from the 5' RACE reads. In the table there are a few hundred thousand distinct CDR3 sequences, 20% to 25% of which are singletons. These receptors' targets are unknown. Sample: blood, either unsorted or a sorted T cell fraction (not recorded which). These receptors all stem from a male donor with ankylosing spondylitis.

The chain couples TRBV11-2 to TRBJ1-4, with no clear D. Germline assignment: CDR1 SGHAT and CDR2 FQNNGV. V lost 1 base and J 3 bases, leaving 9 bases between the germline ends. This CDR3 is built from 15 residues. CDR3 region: CASSLAGISNEKLFF. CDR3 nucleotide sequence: TGTGCCAGCAGCTTAGCGGGTATCTCTAATGAAAAACTGTTTTTT.

CDR3 nucleotides: TGTGCCATCACCCCGGGGGCGGAAACTGAAGCTTTCTTT. Translation gives CAITPGAETEAFF. This chain uses TRBV10-3 with TRBJ1-1; D is perhaps TRBD1 (6 bases). CDR1 and CDR2 from the germline V gene are ENHRY and SYGVKD. The CDR3 is 13 residues long. Between the trimmed V and J ends, which lost 7 bases and 5 bases, there was a span of 14 bases.

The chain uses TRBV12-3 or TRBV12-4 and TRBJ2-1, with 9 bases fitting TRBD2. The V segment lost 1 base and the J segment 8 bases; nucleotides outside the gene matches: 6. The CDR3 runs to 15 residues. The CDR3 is CASSLGAGGPYEQFF. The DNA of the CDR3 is TGTGCCAGCAGTTTAGGGGCGGGAGGGCCCTATGAGCAGTTCTTC.

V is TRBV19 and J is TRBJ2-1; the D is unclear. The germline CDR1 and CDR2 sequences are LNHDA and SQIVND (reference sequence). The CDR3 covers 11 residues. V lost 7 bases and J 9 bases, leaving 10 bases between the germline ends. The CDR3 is CASKGRSEQFF. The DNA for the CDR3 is TGTGCCAGTAAGGGCCGGAGTGAGCAGTTCTTC. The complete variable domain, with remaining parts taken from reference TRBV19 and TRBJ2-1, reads DGGITQSPKYLFRKEGQNVTLSCEQNLNHDAMYWYRQDPGQGLRLIYYSQIVNDFQKGDIAEGYSVSREKKESFPLTVTSAQKNPTAFYLCASKGRSEQFFGPGTRLTVL.

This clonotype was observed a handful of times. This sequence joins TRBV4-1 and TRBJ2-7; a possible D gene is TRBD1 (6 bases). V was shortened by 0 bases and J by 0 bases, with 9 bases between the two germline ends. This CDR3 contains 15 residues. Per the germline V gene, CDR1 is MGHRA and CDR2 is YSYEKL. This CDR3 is CASSQDTGHSYEQYF. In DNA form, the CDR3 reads TGCGCCAGCAGCCAAGACACAGGGCACTCCTACGAGCAGTACTTC.

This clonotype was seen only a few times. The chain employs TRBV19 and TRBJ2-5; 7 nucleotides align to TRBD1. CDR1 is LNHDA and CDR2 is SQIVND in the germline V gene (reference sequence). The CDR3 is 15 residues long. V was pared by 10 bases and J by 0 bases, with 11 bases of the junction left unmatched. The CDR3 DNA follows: TGTGCCACCGATACCGGGACAGCTAACCAAGAGACCCAGTACTTC. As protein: CATDTGTANQETQYF.